This TCR beta chain was captured in a study of early T cells in non-severe SARS-CoV-2 infection. Overall study context: The sequenced material was bulk RNA from unsorted whole blood, and its chains were unpaired.

CDR3 length: 14 residues. CDR1 and CDR2 from the germline V gene are SNHLY and FYNNEI. J gave up 4 bases and V 4 bases, and 3 bases lay outside the gene matches. Individually, cDNA molecules had unique molecular identifiers attached to them. TCRdb used MiXCR to reprocess the 5' RACE reads, holding one entry per CDR3 protein. The data contain about 50,000 distinct CDR3 sequences, approximately 8% of them seen just once; the ten biggest clones take up around 4.2%. This clonotype occurred a few times. Its antigen is unknown. Study-level points and caveats: CD4 and private specificities were missed by VDJdb matching, which favored anti-spike CD8 responses.

The J gene is TRBJ2-1, the V gene TRBV2; the match to TRBD1 covers 8 bases. Sequencing was carried out using whole blood. The clonotype originates from an adult who was a healthcare worker with PCR-confirmed SARS-CoV-2 infection or an uninfected control (not recorded which). The CDR3 sequence: CASSGRGRYNEQFF. The CDR3 DNA reads as TGTGCCAGCAGTGGCAGGGGGCGTTACAATGAGCAGTTCTTC.